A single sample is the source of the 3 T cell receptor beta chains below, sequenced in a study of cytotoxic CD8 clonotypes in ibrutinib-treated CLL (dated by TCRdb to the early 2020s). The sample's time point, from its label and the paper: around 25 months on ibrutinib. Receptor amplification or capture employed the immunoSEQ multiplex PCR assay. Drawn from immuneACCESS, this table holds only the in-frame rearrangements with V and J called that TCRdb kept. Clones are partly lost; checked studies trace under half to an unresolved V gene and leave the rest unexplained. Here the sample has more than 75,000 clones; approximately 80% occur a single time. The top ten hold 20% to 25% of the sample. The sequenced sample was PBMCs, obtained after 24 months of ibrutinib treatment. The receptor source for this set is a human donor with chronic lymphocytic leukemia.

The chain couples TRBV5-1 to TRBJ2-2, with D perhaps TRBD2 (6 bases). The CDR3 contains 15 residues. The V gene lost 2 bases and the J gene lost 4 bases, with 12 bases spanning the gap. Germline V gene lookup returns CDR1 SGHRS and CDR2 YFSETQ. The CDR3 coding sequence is TGCGCCAGCAGCTTCGCGGGGCAGGGCACCGGGGAGCTGTTTTTT. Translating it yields CASSFAGQGTGELFF.

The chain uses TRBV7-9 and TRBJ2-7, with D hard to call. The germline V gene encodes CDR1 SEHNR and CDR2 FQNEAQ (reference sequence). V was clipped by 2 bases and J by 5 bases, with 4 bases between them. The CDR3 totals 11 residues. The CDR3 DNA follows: TGTGCCAGCAGCTTACGGGACGAGCAGTACTTC. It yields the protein CASSLRDEQYF.

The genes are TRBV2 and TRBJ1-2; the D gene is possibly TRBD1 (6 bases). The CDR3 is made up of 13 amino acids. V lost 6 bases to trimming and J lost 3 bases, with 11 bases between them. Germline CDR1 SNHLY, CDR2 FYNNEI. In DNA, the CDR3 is TGTGCCAGCAGGCAGGACAGATACTATGGCTACACCTTC. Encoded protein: CASRQDRYYGYTF.